These T cell receptor beta chains were read from a single sample in a study of siplizumab effects on memory and regulatory T cells. Only in-frame clones appear in the TCRdb table, and some are missing; sequencing was by immunoSEQ multiplex PCR. The sample carries tens of thousands of clones, 93% recorded once. Sequencing was carried out using CD8+ T cells sorted from blood. Every receptor here comes from a human donor in good health. Each CDR3 is given with its conserved first and last residue. A D gene is named only where the DNA matches it firmly. Clone size appears in some rows only: once, few, many, or a class for an expanded clone.

clone_size j_call d_call v_call cdr3_nt cdr3_aa
- TRBJ1-2 TRBD1 TRBV7-3 TGTGCCAGCAGCCAGGGACAGGGGGATCTTAATGGCTACACCTTC CASSQGQGDLNGYTF
- TRBJ2-7 - TRBV4-1 TGCGCCAGCAGCCAAACCATCTCCTACGAGCAGTACTTC CASSQTISYEQYF
- TRBJ2-3 - TRBV29-1 TGCAGCGTTGGGGGGCTAACTAGTGAGTGGGGCACAGATACGCAGTATTTT CSVGGLTSEWGTDTQYF
- TRBJ2-7 TRBD2 TRBV7-2 TGTGCCAGCAGCTTAGCAGGGGCTAGCGGGAATTACGAGCAGTACTTC CASSLAGASGNYEQYF
- TRBJ2-3 TRBD2 TRBV13 TGTGCCAGCAGCAAAGCGGGAGTGACAGATACGCAGTATTTT CASSKAGVTDTQYF
- TRBJ1-4 - TRBV27 TGTGCCAGCAGTTCGGTGACAGGACCCTCTAATGAAAAACTGTTTTTT CASSSVTGPSNEKLFF
- TRBJ2-1 TRBD2 TRBV4-3 TGCGCCAGCAGCCAAGGGCTAGCGGGCGGCAATGAGCAGTTCTTC CASSQGLAGGNEQFF
- TRBJ1-4 TRBD1 TRBV2 TGTGCCAGCATCCTAACAGGGGTTAATGAAAAACTGTTTTTT CASILTGVNEKLFF
once TRBJ2-3 TRBD2 TRBV27 TGTGCCAGCAGTCCCATCGGACTAGCGTCCTTCACTAGCACAGATACGCAGTATTTT CASSPIGLASFTSTDTQYF
- TRBJ2-4 - TRBV27 TGTGCCAGGAGGCCCCGGGGCTCGCCTACTAACATTCAGTACTTC CARRPRGSPTNIQYF
- TRBJ1-5 - TRBV19 TGTGCCAGTAGTATAGCAGAGAGCAATCAGCCCCAGCATTTT CASSIAESNQPQHF
- TRBJ2-7 TRBD2 TRBV7-6 TGTGCCAGCAGCCCCAGGCCAGCGGGGGCCCTCTACGAGCAGTACTTC CASSPRPAGALYEQYF
few TRBJ1-3 - TRBV4-2 TGTGCCAGCAGCCAAGATCCAGGCTTTAACTCTGGAAACACCATATATTTT CASSQDPGFNSGNTIYF
- TRBJ1-5 - TRBV6-4 TGTGCCAGCAGTGACGAGGGGACATCATCCCCGCGCATGGGCAATCAGCCCCAGCATTTT CASSDEGTSSPRMGNQPQHF
- TRBJ1-1 - TRBV5-6 TGTGCCAGCAGCTTGGGGGGAGGGGCGGTGTTGTTCACTGAAGCTTTCTTT CASSLGGGAVLFTEAFF
- TRBJ1-1 TRBD1 TRBV30 TGTGCCTGGAGCTGGGGACAGGGGTTCACTGAAGCTTTCTTT CAWSWGQGFTEAFF
once TRBJ1-5 - TRBV13 TGTGCCAGCAGCTTAGGAGGTCAGCCCCAGCATTTT CASSLGGQPQHF
- TRBJ2-3 TRBD2 TRBV7-6 TGTGCCAGCAGCGCGACTAGCGGGAGTCGTGTAGATACGCAGTATTTT CASSATSGSRVDTQYF
- TRBJ2-2 - TRBV5-6 TGTGCCAGCAGCTTACGGGGAAGTAACACCGGGGAGCTGTTTTTT CASSLRGSNTGELFF
- TRBJ2-1 - TRBV4-1 TGCGCCAGCAGCCAAGATCGCTTTGTCAATGAGCAGTTCTTC CASSQDRFVNEQFF
- TRBJ1-1 - TRBV6-5 TGTGCCAGCAGTTACGGGTCAACGGGTTGGACTGAAGCTTTCTTT CASSYGSTGWTEAFF
- TRBJ2-7 - TRBV4-3 TGCGCCAGCAGCCAAGATGAGACCTACGAGCAGTACTTC CASSQDETYEQYF
- TRBJ2-7 TRBD2 TRBV23-1 TGCGCCAGCAGCAAAATCAAGAGACGGCTAGCGGGAGGGCCACACTACGAGCAGTACTTC CASSKIKRRLAGGPHYEQYF
once TRBJ2-1 - TRBV19 TGTGCCAGCGAGGGGGGGGGATCCCAGGCCAATGAGCAGTTCTTC CASEGGGSQANEQFF
- TRBJ2-7 TRBD1 TRBV7-7 TGTGCTAGCAGCCCCGGGACAGCGAGCTCCTACGAGCAGTACTTC CASSPGTASSYEQYF
- TRBJ2-3 - TRBV6-1 TGTGCCAGCAGTGAAACGGCAGGGGGCACAGATACGCAGTATTTT CASSETAGGTDTQYF
- TRBJ1-3 - TRBV25-1 TGTGCCAGCAGTGTAAGAGGCTCTGGAAACACCATATATTTT CASSVRGSGNTIYF
- TRBJ2-3 TRBD1 TRBV28 TGTGCCAGCAGTGAACAGGGGGTGGATACGCAGTATTTT CASSEQGVDTQYF
- TRBJ2-1 TRBD2 TRBV7-6 TGTGCCAGCAGCTTTATAGGGACTAGCGGGGGAAAAAATGAGCAGTTCTTC CASSFIGTSGGKNEQFF
- TRBJ1-1 TRBD1 TRBV2 TGTGCCAGCAGTGGAGGACAGGGTATGAACACTGAAGCTTTCTTT CASSGGQGMNTEAFF
- TRBJ1-2 - TRBV7-2 TGTGCCAGCAGCACCCATTGGGTCCGAGCTAACTATGGCTACACCTTC CASSTHWVRANYGYTF
- TRBJ2-1 - TRBV18 TGTGCCAGCTCACCACCGACGGGCCCTAGCTCCAATGAGCAGTTCTTC CASSPPTGPSSNEQFF
- TRBJ2-3 TRBD2 TRBV9 TGTGCCAGCAGGGACGCTCTAGCGGGGGAGGATACGCAGTATTTT CASRDALAGEDTQYF
- TRBJ1-1 - TRBV19 TGTGCCAGTAGTATAGGGGTAGCATTGAACACTGAAGCTTTCTTT CASSIGVALNTEAFF
- TRBJ2-1 - TRBV15 TGTGCCACCAGCAGCGACACCGTCAGGGACAATGAGCAGTTCTTC CATSSDTVRDNEQFF
few TRBJ1-4 - TRBV19 TGTGCCAGTTTGCGGGGTATCGGCGAAAAACTGTTTTTT CASLRGIGEKLFF
- TRBJ2-3 TRBD1 TRBV9 TGTGCCAGCAGCGTAGTTTCAGGGGGCGAATATCCTACGCAGTATTTT CASSVVSGGEYPTQYF
few TRBJ1-3 - TRBV9 TGTGCCAGCAGCGTATGGGGTTCAGGAAACACCATATATTTT CASSVWGSGNTIYF
- TRBJ2-7 - TRBV9 TGTGCCAGCAGCGTAGGTCCGGAAACCTACGAGCAGTACTTC CASSVGPETYEQYF
once TRBJ1-2 - TRBV5-4 TGTGCCAGCAGCTTGGCAATGTCCAGGGGACGCTACACCTTC CASSLAMSRGRYTF
- TRBJ1-4 - TRBV11-2 TGTGCCAGCAGCGGGGTCGTAACAGCAACTAATGAAAAACTGTTTTTT CASSGVVTATNEKLFF
- TRBJ2-5 - TRBV7-9 TGTGCCAGCAGATTAGCGGGACAGCCCCAAGAGACCCAGTACTTC CASRLAGQPQETQYF
once TRBJ1-1 - TRBV28 TGTGCCAGCAGTTTGTTCGGGGAGGTGAACACTGAAGCTTTCTTT CASSLFGEVNTEAFF
- TRBJ2-7 - TRBV27 TGTGCCAGCGGGCCACGGGGCTCCTACGAGCAGTACTTC CASGPRGSYEQYF
- TRBJ2-7 - TRBV5-6 TGTGCCAGCAGCTTCCTCGACAGTGGGGCCTACGAGCAGTACTTC CASSFLDSGAYEQYF
- TRBJ2-4 - TRBV27 TGTGCCAGCAGTCAAGGATTAGCCAAAAACATTCAGTACTTC CASSQGLAKNIQYF
- TRBJ1-2 TRBD1 TRBV2 TGTGCCAGCAGTGAAGCGGTACGGGACAGGGGGCTTGGCTACACCTTC CASSEAVRDRGLGYTF
once TRBJ2-1 TRBD2 TRBV4-2 TGTGCCAGCAGCCAAGAGCTAGCGGGAGCCTATGAGCAGTTCTTC CASSQELAGAYEQFF
- TRBJ2-1 - TRBV4-1 TGCGCCAGCAGCCCCGATGGCCCAAGCACCTCAAATGAGCAGTTCTTC CASSPDGPSTSNEQFF
- TRBJ1-1 TRBD1 TRBV19 TGTGCCAGTAGTACGTACGACAGGGGAGGGACTGAAGCTTTCTTT CASSTYDRGGTEAFF
- TRBJ1-2 - TRBV7-9 TGTGCCAGCAGCTTCCAGGACAGCTATGGCTACACCTTC CASSFQDSYGYTF
- TRBJ2-7 TRBD1 TRBV7-9 TGTGCCAGCAGCCGGGACAGCGACTCCTACGAGCAGTACTTC CASSRDSDSYEQYF
- TRBJ1-1 - TRBV19 TGTGCCAGTAGTTTGGGAGTGAACACTGAAGCTTTCTTT CASSLGVNTEAFF
- TRBJ2-1 - TRBV7-7 TGTGCTAGCAGCTCGACCATTAGCTCCTACAATGAGCAGTTCTTC CASSSTISSYNEQFF
- TRBJ1-1 - TRBV19 TGTGCCAGTAGTATAATAGGGGGAGCCACTGAAGCTTTCTTT CASSIIGGATEAFF
once TRBJ2-1 - TRBV6-5 TGTGCCAGCGTGAAGGGGGGGCCCTACAATGAGCAGTTCTTC CASVKGGPYNEQFF
- TRBJ2-2 TRBD1 TRBV19 TGTGCCAGTAGTATAGAGGGACAGAGATACACCGGGGAGCTGTTTTTT CASSIEGQRYTGELFF